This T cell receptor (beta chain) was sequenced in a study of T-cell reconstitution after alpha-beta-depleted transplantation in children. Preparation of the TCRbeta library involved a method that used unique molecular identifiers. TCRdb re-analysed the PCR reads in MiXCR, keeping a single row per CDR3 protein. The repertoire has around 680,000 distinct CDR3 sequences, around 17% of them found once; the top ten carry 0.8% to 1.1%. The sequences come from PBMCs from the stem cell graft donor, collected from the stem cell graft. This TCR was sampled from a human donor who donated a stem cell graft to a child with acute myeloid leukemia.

The DNA of the CDR3 is TGCAGCGTTGCCCCAGGGATCCGTCCTGGAAACACCATATATTTT. The encoded protein is CSVAPGIRPGNTIYF. This chain uses TRBV29-1 with TRBJ1-3; D might be TRBD1 (5 bases). CDR1 and CDR2 from the germline V gene are SQVTM and ANQGSEA. V was cut by 4 bases and J by 2 bases, with 15 bases left in between. This CDR3 comprises 15 residues. The whole variable domain, filled in from reference TRBV29-1 and TRBJ1-3, reads SAVISQKPSRDICQRGTSLTIQCQVDSQVTMMFWYRQQPGQSLTLIATANQGSEATYESGFVIDKFPISRPNLTFSTLTVSNMSPEDSSIYLCSVAPGIRPGNTIYFGEGSWLTVV.